This T cell receptor (beta chain) was observed in a study of T cell clonality in common variable immunodeficiency (dated by TCRdb to between 2014 and 2016). What the research found in general, with its limitations: Correlations of repertoire features with clinical complications were constrained by heterogeneity among patients within the CVID cohort. TCRbeta clonality was higher in CVID subjects than in healthy controls (t-test p = 0.018), and the increase was most characteristic of about a third of subjects. Fewer deletions and N-nucleotide insertions were reportedly observed in CVID TCRbeta sequences, and highly modified clones with 13 or more V deletions were reportedly absent from CVID TCRbeta sequences. Healthy controls shared more TCRbeta clones with each other than CVID subjects shared among themselves (p < 0.0001). According to the authors, finding the cause of the higher clonality in CVID would require sequencing the repertoires of T cell subpopulations. Even though DNA input was the same, control samples had an average of about 80,000 unique sequences each, compared with 30,000 to 40,000 in CVID samples.

Equivalent amounts of genomic DNA from CVID and control samples were used as sequencing input. For every sample, a 60 bp segment covering the rearranged TCRbeta CDR3 region was amplified and then sequenced. The immunoSEQ assay, a bias-corrected multiplex PCR with high-throughput sequencing, was employed for TCRbeta amplification. The authors' analysis ran thus. Every unique nucleotide sequence counted as a clone and was annotated with V, D and J genes, copy number and frequency. Sequences were labeled productive if in frame, and non-productive if out of frame or containing stop codons. As previously described, clonality was calculated on the basis of Shannon's entropy. Mean CDR3 Kyte-Doolittle hydropathy was derived from the predicted amino acid sequences of productive clones. Scaled V gene usage was hierarchically clustered using Manhattan distance and complete linkage with the R hclust function. To assess clone sharing by CDR3 amino acid sequence, 12 repertoires per group were resampled over 100 rounds. The repertoires were searched for 65 to 80 published EBV-specific and roughly 240 published CMV-specific TCRbeta sequences. After two CVID samples that produced fewer than 10,000 sequences were dropped from the analysis, 35 to 50 CVID repertoires remained. Imported from immuneACCESS, the table was reduced by TCRdb to in-frame sequences with V and J called. These copies leave out some clones; in studies compared against another copy, an unresolved V gene accounts for under half, and the cause of the remainder is not known. That table is the source of V, J and clone size, and D and trimming were worked out from the DNA. The table records 32,000 or so clones for this sample, and not one of them appears only once. The top ten clones comprise about 6.1% of the sample.

The CDR3 measures 16 amino acids from cysteine to phenylalanine. Sequencing covers 39 bases of the CDR3, shown here with the frame starting at base 1. Germline trimming amounts to 1 base on V and 4 bases on J, with 7 as the count of junction bases outside the gene matches. As encoded in the germline V gene, CDR1 is LGHNA while CDR2 is YNFKEQ. In its sample, this clone was seen many times. The antigen this receptor binds is unknown. The CDR3 end lies 3 residues beyond the end of the read and is filled in from the germline J gene. Standard criteria, namely reduction of serum IgG, IgA and/or IgM below the normal range together with specific antibody deficiency, were applied for the diagnosis of CVID. There were 40 to 50 subjects in the CVID group (roughly 30 male and around 15 female), ranging in age from roughly 9 to 64 years, with a mean age of around 40. Predominantly Caucasian heritage was noted among both the CVID patients and the healthy controls. At the time of study participation, every CVID subject had been on replacement immunoglobulin therapy for at least one year. When blood was collected, none of the CVID subjects were ill or on immunomodulatory or immunosuppressive medication. Heparinized peripheral whole blood samples of about 4.5 to 9 ml were collected from each donor. Genomic DNA from adults with common variable immune deficiency (CVID) and from healthy adult controls was used for sequencing of TCRbeta CDR3 repertoires. Diluted blood was density-centrifuged over Hypaque 1077 or Ficoll-Paque to isolate peripheral blood mononuclear cells. Genomic DNA was obtained from unsorted mononuclear cells through either Qiagen column purification or a centrifugation-based method.

Sequenced input: peripheral blood mononuclear cells. This receptor was identified in a human donor with common variable immunodeficiency. This chain is built from TRBV4-2 and TRBJ1-1, with TRBD1 identical over 9 junction bases. CDR3 DNA (partial): TGTGCCAGCAGCCAAGCCGTCACAGGGGGCTCCACTGAA. Its protein reads: CASSQAVTGGSTE. The CDR3, in full, reads CASSQAVTGGSTEAFF.